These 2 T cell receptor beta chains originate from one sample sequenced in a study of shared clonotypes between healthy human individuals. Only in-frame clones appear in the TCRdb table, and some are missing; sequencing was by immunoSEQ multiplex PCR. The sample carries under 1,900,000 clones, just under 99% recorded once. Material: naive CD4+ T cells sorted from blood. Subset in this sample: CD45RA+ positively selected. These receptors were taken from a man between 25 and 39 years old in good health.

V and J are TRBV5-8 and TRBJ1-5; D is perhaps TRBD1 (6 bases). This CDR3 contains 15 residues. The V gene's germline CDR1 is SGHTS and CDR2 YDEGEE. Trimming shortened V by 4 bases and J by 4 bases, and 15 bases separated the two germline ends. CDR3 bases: TGTGCCAGCAGCAGTTGGACGGGGACAAATCAGCCCCAGCATTTT. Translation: CASSSWTGTNQPQHF.

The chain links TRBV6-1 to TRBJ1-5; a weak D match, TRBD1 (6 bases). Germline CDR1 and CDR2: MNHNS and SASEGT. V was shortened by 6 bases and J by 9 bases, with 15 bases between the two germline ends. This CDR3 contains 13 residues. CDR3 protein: CASRYRDPRPQHF. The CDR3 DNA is TGTGCCAGCAGGTACAGGGACCCCAGGCCCCAGCATTTT.